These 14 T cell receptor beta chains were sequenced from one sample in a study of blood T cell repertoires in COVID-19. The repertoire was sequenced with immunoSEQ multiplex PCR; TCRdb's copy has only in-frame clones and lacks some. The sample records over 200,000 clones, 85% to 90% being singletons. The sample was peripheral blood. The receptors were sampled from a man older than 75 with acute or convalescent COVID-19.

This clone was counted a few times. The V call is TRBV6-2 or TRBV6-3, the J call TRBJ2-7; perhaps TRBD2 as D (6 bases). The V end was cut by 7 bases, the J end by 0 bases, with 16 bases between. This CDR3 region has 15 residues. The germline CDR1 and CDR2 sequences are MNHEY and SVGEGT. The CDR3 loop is CASTSSGGDSYEQYV. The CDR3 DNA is TGTGCCAGCACTTCCTCGGGCGGGGACTCCTACGAGCAGTACGTC.

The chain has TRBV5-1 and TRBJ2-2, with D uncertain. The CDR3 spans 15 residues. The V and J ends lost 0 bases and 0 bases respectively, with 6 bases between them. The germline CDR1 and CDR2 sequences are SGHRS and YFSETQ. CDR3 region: CASSLVDTNTGELFF. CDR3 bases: TGCGCCAGCAGCTTGGTTGACACGAACACCGGGGAGCTGTTTTTT.

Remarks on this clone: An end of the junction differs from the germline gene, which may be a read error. CDR3 sequence reads: CATRDSVQGNTGELFF. The CDR3 bases are TGTGCCACCAGAGATTCGGTACAGGGTAACACCGGGGAGCTGTTTTTT. The chain links TRBV24-1 to TRBJ2-2; TRBD1 is a possible D gene (6 bases). The CDR3 length is 16 residues. Per the germline V gene, CDR1 is KGHDR and CDR2 is SFDVKD.

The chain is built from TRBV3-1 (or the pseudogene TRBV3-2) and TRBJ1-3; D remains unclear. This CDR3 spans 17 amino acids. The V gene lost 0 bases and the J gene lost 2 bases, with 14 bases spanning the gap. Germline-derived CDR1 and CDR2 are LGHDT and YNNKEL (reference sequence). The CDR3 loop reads CASSQERTFRTGNTIYF. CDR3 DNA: TGTGCCAGCAGCCAAGAACGGACTTTCAGAACTGGAAACACCATATATTTT.

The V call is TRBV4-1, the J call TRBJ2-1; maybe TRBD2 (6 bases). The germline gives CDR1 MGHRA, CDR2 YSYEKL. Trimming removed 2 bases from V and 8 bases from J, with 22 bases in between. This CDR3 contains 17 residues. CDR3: CASSQMFVGPPGDEQFF. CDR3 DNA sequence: TGCGCCAGCAGCCAAATGTTCGTGGGCCCTCCGGGGGATGAGCAGTTCTTC.

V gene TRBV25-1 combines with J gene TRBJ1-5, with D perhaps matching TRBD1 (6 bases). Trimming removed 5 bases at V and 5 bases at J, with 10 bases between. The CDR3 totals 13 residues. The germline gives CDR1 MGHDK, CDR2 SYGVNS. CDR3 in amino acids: CASSSQGHQPQHF. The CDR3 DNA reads TGTGCCAGCAGTTCGCAGGGGCATCAGCCCCAGCATTTT.

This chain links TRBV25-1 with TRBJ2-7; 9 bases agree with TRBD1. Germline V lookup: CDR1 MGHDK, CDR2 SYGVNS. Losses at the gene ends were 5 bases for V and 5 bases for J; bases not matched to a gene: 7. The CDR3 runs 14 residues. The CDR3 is CASSIQQGADEQYF. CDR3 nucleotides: TGTGCCAGCAGTATACAACAGGGGGCGGACGAGCAGTACTTC.

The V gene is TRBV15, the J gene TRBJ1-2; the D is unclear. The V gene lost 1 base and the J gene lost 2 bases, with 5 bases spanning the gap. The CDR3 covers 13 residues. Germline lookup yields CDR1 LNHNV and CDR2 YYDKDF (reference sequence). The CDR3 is CATSRGQNYGYTF. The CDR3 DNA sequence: TGTGCCACCAGCAGAGGACAAAACTATGGCTACACCTTC.

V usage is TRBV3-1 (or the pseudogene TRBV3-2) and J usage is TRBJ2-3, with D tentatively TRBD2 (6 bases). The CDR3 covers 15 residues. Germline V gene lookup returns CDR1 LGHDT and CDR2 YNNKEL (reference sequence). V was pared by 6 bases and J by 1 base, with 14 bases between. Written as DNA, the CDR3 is TGTGCCAGCAGTCGGGACGGGGGAGGCACAGATACGCAGTATTTT. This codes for CASSRDGGGTDTQYF.

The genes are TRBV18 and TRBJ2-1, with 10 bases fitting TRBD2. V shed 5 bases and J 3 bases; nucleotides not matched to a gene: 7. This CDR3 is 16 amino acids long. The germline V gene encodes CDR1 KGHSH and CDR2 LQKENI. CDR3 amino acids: CASSSRTSGHYNEQFF. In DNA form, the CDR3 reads TGTGCCAGCTCATCTCGGACTAGCGGACACTACAATGAGCAGTTCTTC.

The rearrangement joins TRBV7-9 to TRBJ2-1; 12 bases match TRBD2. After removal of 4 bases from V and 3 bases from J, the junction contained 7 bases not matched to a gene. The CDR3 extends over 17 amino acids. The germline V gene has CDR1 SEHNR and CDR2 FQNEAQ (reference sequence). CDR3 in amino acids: CASSSGLAGKYYNEQFF. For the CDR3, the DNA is TGTGCCAGCAGCTCAGGACTAGCGGGAAAGTACTACAATGAGCAGTTCTTC.

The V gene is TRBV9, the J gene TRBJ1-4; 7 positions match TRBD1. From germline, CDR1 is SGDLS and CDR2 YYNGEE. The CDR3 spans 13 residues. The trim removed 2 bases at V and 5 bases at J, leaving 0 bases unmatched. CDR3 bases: TGTGCCAGCAGCGTGGACAGGAATGAAAAACTGTTTTTT. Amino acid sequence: CASSVDRNEKLFF.

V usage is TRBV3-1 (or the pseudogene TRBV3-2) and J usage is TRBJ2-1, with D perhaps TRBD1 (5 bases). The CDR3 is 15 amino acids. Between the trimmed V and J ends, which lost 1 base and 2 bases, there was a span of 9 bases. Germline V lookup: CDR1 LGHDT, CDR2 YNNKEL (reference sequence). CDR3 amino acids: CASSQVHRTYNEQFF. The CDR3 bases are TGTGCCAGCAGCCAAGTACACAGGACCTACAATGAGCAGTTCTTC.

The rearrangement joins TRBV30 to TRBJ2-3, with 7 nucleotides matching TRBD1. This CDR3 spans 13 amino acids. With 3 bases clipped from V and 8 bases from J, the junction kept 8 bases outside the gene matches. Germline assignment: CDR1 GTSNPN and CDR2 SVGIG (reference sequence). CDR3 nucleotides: TGTGCCTGGAGCCGACCGGGACAGCCTACGCAGTATTTT. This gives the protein CAWSRPGQPTQYF.